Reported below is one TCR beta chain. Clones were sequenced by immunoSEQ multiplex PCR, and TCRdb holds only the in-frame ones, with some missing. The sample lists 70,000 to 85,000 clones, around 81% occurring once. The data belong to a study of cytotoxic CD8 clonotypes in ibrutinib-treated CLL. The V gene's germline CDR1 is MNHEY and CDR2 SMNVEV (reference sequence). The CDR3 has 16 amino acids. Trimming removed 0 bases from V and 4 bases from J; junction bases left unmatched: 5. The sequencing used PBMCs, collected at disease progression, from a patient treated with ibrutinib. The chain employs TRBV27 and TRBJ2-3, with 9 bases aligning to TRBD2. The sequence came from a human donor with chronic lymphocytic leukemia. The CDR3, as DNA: TGTGCCAGCAGTTTATCGGCGGGGGGGCCGTCAGATACGCAGTATTTT. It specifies CASSLSAGGPSDTQYF.